This T cell receptor (beta chain) is drawn from a study of blood T cell repertoires in COVID-19. This CDR3 is built from 14 residues. Germline V gives CDR1 ENHRY, CDR2 SYGVKD. V gave up 6 bases and J gave up 1 base, with 10 bases separating them. Here immunoSEQ multiplex PCR was the method, and the copy in TCRdb shows in-frame clones only, minus some. Of fewer than 300,000 clones in the sample, about 86% are singletons; the top ten hold approximately 15%. The genes are TRBV10-3 and TRBJ1-3, with D perhaps TRBD1 (5 bases). This sequence originates from a person between 65 and 80 years old with COVID-19, enrolled during active disease. The sample comprised peripheral blood. The CDR3 protein is CAIRRPGSGNTIYF. Here the CDR3 DNA reads TGTGCCATCAGGAGGCCAGGGTCTGGAAACACCATATATTTT.